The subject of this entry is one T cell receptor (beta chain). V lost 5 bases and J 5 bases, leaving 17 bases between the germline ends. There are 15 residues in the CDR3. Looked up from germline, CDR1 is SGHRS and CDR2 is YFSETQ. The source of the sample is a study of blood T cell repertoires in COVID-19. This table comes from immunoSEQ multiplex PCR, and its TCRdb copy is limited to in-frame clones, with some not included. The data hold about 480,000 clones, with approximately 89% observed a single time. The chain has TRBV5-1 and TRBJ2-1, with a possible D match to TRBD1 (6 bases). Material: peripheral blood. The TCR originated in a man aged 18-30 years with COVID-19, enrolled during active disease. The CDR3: CASRSSGTLNNEQFF. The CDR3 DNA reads TGCGCCAGCAGATCATCCGGGACACTAAACAATGAGCAGTTCTTC.